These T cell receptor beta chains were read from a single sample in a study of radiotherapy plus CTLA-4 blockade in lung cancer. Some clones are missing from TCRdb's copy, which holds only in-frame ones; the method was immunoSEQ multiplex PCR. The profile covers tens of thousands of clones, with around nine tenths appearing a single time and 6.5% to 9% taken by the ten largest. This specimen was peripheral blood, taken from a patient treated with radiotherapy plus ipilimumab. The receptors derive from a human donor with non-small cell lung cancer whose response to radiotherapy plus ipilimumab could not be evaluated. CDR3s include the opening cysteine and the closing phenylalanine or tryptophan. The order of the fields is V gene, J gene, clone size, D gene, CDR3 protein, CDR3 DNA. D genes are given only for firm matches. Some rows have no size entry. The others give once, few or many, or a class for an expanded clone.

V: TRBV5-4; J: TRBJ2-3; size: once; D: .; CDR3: CASSYAPEDTQYF; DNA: TGTGCCAGCAGCTATGCCCCGGAGGATACGCAGTATTTT
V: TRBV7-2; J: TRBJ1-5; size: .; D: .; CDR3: CASSLVDNSNQPQHF; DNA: TGTGCCAGCAGCTTAGTCGACAATAGCAATCAGCCCCAGCATTTT
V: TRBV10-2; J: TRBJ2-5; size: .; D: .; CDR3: CASSEGWRGREETQYF; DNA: TGCGCCAGCAGTGAAGGGTGGCGGGGGCGGGAAGAGACCCAGTACTTC
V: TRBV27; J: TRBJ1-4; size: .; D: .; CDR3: CASSLSGVRTNEKLFF; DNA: TGTGCCAGCAGTTTATCCGGGGTTAGAACTAATGAAAAACTGTTTTTT
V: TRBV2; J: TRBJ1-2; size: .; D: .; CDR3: CASSEKAGVSRGYTF; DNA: TGTGCCAGCAGTGAAAAGGCAGGGGTATCGCGTGGCTACACCTTC
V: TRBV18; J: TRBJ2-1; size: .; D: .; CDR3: CASSLRRNNEQFF; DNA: TGTGCCAGCTCACTAAGGAGAAACAATGAGCAGTTCTTC
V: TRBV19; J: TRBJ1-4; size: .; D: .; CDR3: CASNRVVGEKLFF; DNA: TGTGCCAGCAACAGGGTAGTAGGGGAAAAACTGTTTTTT
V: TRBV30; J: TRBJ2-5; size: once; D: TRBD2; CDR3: CAWSVTSGKETQYF; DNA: TGTGCCTGGAGTGTAACTAGCGGAAAAGAGACCCAGTACTTC
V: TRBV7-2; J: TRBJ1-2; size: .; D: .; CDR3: CASSLAQNYGYTF; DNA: TGTGCCAGCAGCTTAGCCCAGAACTATGGCTACACCTTC
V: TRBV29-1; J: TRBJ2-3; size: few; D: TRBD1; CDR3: CSVVGGATDTQYF; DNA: TGCAGCGTTGTAGGGGGCGCCACAGATACGCAGTATTTT
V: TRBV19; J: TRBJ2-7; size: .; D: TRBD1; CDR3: CASTSTGGSGEQYF; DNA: TGTGCCAGTACCTCGACAGGGGGCTCTGGAGAGCAGTACTTC
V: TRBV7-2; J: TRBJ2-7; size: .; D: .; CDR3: CASSLSVTGPYEQYF; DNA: TGTGCCAGCAGCCTCTCCGTGACAGGCCCGTACGAGCAGTACTTC
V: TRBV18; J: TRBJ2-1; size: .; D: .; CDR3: CASSPPSTRGGYNEQFF; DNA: TGTGCCAGCTCACCACCCTCTACTAGGGGGGGATACAATGAGCAGTTCTTC
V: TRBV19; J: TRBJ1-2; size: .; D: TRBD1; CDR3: CASSRQGHYGYTF; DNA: TGTGCCAGTAGTAGACAGGGACACTATGGCTACACCTTC
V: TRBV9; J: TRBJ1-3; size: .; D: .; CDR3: CASSVAATGGGNTIYF; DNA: TGTGCCAGCAGCGTAGCCGCGACAGGAGGAGGAAACACCATATATTTT
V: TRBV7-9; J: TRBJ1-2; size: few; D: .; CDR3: CASSPSWGEYGYTF; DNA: TGTGCCAGCAGCCCCAGCTGGGGGGAGTATGGCTACACCTTC
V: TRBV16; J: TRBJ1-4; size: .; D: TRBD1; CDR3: CASSQLQGSEKLFF; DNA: TGTGCCAGCAGCCAATTACAGGGGAGTGAAAAACTGTTTTTT
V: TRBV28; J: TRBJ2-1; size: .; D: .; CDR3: CASSLRGGSYNEQFF; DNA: TGTGCCAGCAGTTTACGAGGGGGCTCCTACAATGAGCAGTTCTTC
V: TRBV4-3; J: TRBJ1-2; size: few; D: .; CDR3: CASSQVLGGRGYTF; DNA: TGCGCCAGCAGCCAAGTATTGGGGGGGCGTGGCTACACCTTC
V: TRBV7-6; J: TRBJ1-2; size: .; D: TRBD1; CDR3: CASSLGQGVSYGYTF; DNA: TGTGCCAGCAGCTTGGGACAGGGGGTATCTTATGGCTACACCTTC
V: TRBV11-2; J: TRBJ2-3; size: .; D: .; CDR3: CASSSDGGSTDTQYF; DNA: TGTGCCAGCAGCTCAGACGGGGGTAGCACAGATACGCAGTATTTT
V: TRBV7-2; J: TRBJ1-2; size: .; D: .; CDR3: CASSLEAGGYTF; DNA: TGTGCCAGCAGCTTAGAGGCGGGAGGCTACACCTTC
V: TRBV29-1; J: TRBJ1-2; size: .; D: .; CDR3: CSVEDGPSYGYTF; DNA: TGCAGCGTGGAGGACGGCCCGTCCTATGGCTACACCTTC
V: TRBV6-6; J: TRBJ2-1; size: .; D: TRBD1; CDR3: CASSPGTGGDEQFF; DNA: TGTGCCAGCAGCCCCGGGACAGGGGGAGATGAGCAGTTCTTC
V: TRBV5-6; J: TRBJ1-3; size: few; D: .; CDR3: CASSPGGSQVIYF; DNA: TGTGCCAGCAGCCCGGGTGGGAGTCAGGTCATATATTTT
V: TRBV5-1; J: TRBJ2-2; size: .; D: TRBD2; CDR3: CASQGIAGANTGELFF; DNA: TGCGCCAGCCAGGGGATAGCGGGAGCGAACACCGGGGAGCTGTTTTTT
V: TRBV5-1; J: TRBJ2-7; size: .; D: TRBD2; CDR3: CASSLETSSVEQYF; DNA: TGCGCCAGCAGCTTGGAGACTAGCTCGGTCGAGCAGTACTTC
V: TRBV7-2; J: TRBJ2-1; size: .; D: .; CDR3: CASSLRPGEGEQFF; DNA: TGTGCCAGCAGCTTAAGGCCGGGAGAAGGTGAGCAGTTCTTC
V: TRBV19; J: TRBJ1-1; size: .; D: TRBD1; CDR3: CASSHDRGFTEAFF; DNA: TGTGCCAGTAGCCACGACAGGGGGTTCACTGAAGCTTTCTTT
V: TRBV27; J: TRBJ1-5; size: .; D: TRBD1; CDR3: CASTLRPGGTYSNQPQHF; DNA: TGTGCCAGCACCCTACGACCAGGGGGCACCTATAGCAATCAGCCCCAGCATTTT
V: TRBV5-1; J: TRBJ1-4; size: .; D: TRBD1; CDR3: CASSEGQGGSAEKLFF; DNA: TGCGCCAGCAGCGAGGGACAGGGGGGGTCGGCTGAAAAACTGTTTTTT
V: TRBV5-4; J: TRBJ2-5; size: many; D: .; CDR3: CASSSGYQETQYF; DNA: TGTGCCAGCAGCTCAGGGTACCAAGAGACCCAGTACTTC
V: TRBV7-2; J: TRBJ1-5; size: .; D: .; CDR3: CASSLDPGGANQPQHF; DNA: TGTGCCAGCAGCTTAGATCCCGGGGGGGCTAATCAGCCCCAGCATTTT
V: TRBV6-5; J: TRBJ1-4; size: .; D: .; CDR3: CASRGTSPNEKLFF; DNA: TGTGCCAGCAGGGGGACAAGCCCAAATGAAAAACTGTTTTTT
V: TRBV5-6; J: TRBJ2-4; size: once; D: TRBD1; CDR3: CASSLVWDSVNIQYF; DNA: TGTGCCAGCAGCTTGGTTTGGGACAGTGTAAACATTCAGTACTTC
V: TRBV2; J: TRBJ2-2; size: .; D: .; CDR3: CASSERGNTGELFF; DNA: TGTGCCAGCAGTGAACGGGGTAACACCGGGGAGCTGTTTTTT
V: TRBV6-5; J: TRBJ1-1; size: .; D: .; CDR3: CASSYAGRNTEAFF; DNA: TGTGCCAGCAGTTATGCGGGTCGGAACACTGAAGCTTTCTTT
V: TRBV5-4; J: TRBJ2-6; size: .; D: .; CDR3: CASSLLLSSGANVLTF; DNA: TGTGCCAGCAGCTTGCTTCTCAGCTCTGGGGCCAACGTCCTGACTTTC
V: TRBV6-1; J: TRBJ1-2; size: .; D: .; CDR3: CASSEAGYGYTF; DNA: TGTGCCAGCAGTGAGGCGGGGTATGGCTACACCTTC
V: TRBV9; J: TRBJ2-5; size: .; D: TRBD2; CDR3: CASSVGLAGGQQETQYF; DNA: TGTGCCAGCAGCGTAGGACTAGCGGGAGGTCAACAAGAGACCCAGTACTTC
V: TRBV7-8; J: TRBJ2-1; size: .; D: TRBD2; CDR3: CASSRTSGNYNEQFF; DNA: TGTGCCAGCAGCCGCACTAGCGGGAACTACAATGAGCAGTTCTTC
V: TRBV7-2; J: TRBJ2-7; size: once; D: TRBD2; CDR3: CASSLGPSGRYEQYF; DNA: TGTGCCAGCAGCTTAGGGCCTAGCGGGAGATACGAGCAGTACTTC
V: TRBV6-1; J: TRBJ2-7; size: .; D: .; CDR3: CASSDWTASYEQYF; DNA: TGTGCCAGCAGTGACTGGACAGCCAGCTACGAGCAGTACTTC
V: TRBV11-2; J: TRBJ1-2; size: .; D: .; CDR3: CASSLGGPYGYTF; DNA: TGTGCCAGCAGCTTAGGGGGGCCCTATGGCTACACCTTC
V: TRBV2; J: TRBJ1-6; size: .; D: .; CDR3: CASSVADAYNSPLHF; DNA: TGTGCCAGCAGTGTGGCGGATGCCTATAATTCACCCCTCCACTTT
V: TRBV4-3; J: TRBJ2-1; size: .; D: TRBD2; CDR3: CASSQGGLAGINEQFF; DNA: TGCGCCAGCAGCCAAGGGGGACTAGCGGGAATCAATGAGCAGTTCTTC
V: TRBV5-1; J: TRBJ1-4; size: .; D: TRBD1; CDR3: CASSLEGGSALRSEKLFF; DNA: TGCGCCAGCAGCTTGGAAGGGGGCAGTGCCCTTAGGAGTGAAAAACTGTTTTTT
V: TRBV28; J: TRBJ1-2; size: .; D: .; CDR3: CASSSDSLYGYTF; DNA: TGTGCCAGCAGTTCCGACAGCCTTTATGGCTACACCTTC
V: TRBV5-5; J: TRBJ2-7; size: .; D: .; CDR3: CASSWQGTYEQYF; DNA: TGTGCCAGCAGCTGGCAGGGCACCTACGAGCAGTACTTC
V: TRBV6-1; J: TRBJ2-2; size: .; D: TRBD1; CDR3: CASVPQGYTGELFF; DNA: TGTGCCAGCGTCCCACAGGGGTACACCGGGGAGCTGTTTTTT
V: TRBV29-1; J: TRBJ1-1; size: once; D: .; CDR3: CSVDLQGGTEAFF; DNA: TGCAGCGTTGACTTACAGGGTGGGACTGAAGCTTTCTTT
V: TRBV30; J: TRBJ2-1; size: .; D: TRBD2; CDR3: CAWRTWGGEQFF; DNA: TGTGCCTGGAGGACCTGGGGGGGTGAGCAGTTCTTC